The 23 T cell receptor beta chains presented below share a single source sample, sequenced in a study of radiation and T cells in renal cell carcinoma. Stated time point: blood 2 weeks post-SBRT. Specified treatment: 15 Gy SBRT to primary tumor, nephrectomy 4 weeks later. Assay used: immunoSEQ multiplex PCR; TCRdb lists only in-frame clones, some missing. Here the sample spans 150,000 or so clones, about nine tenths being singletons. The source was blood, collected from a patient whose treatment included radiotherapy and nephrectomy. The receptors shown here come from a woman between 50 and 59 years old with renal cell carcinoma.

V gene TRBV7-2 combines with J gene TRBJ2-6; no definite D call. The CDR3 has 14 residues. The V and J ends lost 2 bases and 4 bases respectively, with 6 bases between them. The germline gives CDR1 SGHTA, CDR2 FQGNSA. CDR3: CASSLPAGANVLTF. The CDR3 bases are TGTGCCAGCAGCTTACCTGCCGGGGCCAACGTCCTGACTTTC.

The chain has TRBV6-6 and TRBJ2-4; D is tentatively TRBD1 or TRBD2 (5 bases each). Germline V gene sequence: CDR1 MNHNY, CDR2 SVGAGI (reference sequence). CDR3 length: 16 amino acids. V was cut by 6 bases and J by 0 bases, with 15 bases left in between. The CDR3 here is CASRDLGTPAKNIQYF. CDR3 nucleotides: TGTGCCAGCAGAGATCTCGGGACCCCAGCCAAAAACATTCAGTACTTC.

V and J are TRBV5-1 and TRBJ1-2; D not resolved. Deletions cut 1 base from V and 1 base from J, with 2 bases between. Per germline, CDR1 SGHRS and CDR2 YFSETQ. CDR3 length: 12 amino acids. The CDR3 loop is CASSLNNYGYTF. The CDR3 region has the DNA TGCGCCAGCAGCTTGAATAACTATGGCTACACCTTC.

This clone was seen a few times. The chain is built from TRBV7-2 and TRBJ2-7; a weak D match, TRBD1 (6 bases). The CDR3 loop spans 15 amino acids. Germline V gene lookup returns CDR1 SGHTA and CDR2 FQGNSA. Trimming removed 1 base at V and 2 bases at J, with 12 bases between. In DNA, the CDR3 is TGTGCCAGCAGCTTAGATGGACAGACGACCTACGAGCAGTACTTC. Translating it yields CASSLDGQTTYEQYF. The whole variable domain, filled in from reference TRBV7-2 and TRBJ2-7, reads GAGVSQSPSNKVTEKGKDVELRCDPISGHTALYWYRQSLGQGLEFLIYFQGNSAPDKSGLPSDRFSAERTGGSVSTLTIQRTQQEDSAVYLCASSLDGQTTYEQYFGPGTRLTVT.

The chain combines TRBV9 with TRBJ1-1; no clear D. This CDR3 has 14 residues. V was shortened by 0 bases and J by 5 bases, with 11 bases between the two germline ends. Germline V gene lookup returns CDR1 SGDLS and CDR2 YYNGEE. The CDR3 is CASSVDPSETEAFF. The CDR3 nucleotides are TGTGCCAGCAGCGTAGACCCCAGTGAGACTGAAGCTTTCTTT.

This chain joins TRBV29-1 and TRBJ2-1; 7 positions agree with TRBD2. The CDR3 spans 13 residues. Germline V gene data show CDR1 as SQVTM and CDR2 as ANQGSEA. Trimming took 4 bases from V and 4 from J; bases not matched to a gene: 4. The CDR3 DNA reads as TGCAGCGTTGCGGGGGGTGAGTACAATGAGCAGTTCTTC. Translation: CSVAGGEYNEQFF.

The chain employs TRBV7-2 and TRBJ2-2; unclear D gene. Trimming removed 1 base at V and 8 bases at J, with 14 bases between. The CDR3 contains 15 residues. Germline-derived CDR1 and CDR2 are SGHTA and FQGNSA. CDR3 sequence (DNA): TGTGCCAGCAGCTTAGTGGCAGGTCTAGGGGGGGAGCTGTTTTTT. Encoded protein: CASSLVAGLGGELFF.

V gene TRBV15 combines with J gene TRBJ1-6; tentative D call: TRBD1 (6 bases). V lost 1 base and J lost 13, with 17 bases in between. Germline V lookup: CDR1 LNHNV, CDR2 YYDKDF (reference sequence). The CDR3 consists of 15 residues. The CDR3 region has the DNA TGTGCCACCAGCAGAGTCCGGGGGCCCAACGAGCCCCTCCACTTT. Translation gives CATSRVRGPNEPLHF. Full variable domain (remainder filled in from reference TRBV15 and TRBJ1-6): DAMVIQNPRYQVTQFGKPVTLSCSQTLNHNVMYWYQQKSSQAPKLLFHYYDKDFNNEADTPDNFQSRRPNTSFCFLDIRSPGLGDTAMYLCATSRVRGPNEPLHFGNGTRLTVT.

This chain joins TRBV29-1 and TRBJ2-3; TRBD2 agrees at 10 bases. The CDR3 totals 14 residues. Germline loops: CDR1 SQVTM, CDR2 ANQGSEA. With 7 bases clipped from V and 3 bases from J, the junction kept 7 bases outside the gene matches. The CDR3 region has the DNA TGCAGCGGGAAGCTAGCGGGGGTTACAGATACGCAGTATTTT. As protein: CSGKLAGVTDTQYF.

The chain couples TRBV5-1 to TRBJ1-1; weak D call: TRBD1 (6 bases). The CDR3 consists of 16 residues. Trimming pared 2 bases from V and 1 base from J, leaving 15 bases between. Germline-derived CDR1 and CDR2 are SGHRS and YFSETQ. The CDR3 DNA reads TGCGCCAGCAGCTTCTACTGGACAGAACCGAACACTGAAGCTTTCTTT. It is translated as CASSFYWTEPNTEAFF.

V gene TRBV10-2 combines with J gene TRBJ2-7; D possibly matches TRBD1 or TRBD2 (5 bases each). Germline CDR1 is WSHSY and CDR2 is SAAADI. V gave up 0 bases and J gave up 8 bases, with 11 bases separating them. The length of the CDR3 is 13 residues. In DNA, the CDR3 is TGCGCCAGCAGTGAGTCCCGGGACGCCCAGCAGTACTTC. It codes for CASSESRDAQQYF.

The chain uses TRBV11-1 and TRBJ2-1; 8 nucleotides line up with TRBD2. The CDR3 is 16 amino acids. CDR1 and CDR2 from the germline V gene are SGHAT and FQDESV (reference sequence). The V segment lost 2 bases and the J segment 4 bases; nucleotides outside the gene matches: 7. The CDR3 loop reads CASSLIWSGGYNEQFF. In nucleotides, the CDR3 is TGTGCCAGCAGCTTAATATGGAGCGGGGGATACAATGAGCAGTTCTTC.

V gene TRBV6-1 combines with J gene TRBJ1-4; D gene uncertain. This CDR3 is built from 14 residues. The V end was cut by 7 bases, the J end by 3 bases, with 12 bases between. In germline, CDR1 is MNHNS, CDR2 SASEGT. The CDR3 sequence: CASKGGVANEKLFF. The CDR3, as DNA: TGTGCCAGCAAGGGAGGCGTTGCTAATGAAAAACTGTTTTTT.

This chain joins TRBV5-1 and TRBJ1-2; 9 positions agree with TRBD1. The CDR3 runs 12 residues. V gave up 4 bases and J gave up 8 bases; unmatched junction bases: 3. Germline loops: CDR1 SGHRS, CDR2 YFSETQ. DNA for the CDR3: TGCGCCAGCAGCAGGGACAGGGAAGGCTACACCTTC. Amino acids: CASSRDREGYTF.

CDR3 nucleotide sequence: TGTGCCAGCAGTGAAGTGTCTGGAAACACCATATATTTT. Its translation is CASSEVSGNTIYF. The chain has TRBV6-1 and TRBJ1-3; D unresolved. CDR3 length: 13 amino acids. In germline, CDR1 is MNHNS, CDR2 SASEGT. Between the trimmed V and J ends, which lost 1 base and 1 base, there was a span of 2 bases.

CDR3 in DNA: TGTGCCACGAGCGGGGGGTTCGTCAATGAGCAGTTCTTC. It translates to CATSGGFVNEQFF. The gene calls are TRBV6-4 and TRBJ2-1, with TRBD2 matching 9 bases. CDR3 size: 13 residues. V trimming: 10 bases; J trimming: 6 bases; junction bases outside the gene matches: 7. Per the germline V gene, CDR1 is MRHNA and CDR2 is SNTAGT.

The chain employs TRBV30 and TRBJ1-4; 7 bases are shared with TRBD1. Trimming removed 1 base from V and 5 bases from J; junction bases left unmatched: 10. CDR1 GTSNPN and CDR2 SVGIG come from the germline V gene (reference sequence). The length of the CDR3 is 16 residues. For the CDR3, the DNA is TGTGCCTGGAGTGCCCCCAAGCAGGGGGGAAATGAAAAACTGTTTTTT. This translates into CAWSAPKQGGNEKLFF.

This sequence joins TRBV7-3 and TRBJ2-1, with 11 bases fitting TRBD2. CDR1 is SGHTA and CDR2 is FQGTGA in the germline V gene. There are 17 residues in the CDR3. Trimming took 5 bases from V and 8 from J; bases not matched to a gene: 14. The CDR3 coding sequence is TGTGCCAGCAGCCTACAACCACCGGGACTAGCGGTCCATGAGCAGTTCTTC. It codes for CASSLQPPGLAVHEQFF.

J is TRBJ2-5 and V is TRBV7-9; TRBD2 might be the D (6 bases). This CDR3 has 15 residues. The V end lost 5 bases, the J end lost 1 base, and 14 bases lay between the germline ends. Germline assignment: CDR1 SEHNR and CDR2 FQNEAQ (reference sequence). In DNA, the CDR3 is TGTGCCAGCAGCCGACTCAGCGGGTTCCAAGAGACCCAGTACTTC. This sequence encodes CASSRLSGFQETQYF.

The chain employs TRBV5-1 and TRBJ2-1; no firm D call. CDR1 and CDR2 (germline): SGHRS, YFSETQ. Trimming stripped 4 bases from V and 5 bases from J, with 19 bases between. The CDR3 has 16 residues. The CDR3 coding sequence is TGCGCCAGCAGCCTTTATCCGCGGCCTATCAACAATGAGCAGTTCTTC. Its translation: CASSLYPRPINNEQFF.

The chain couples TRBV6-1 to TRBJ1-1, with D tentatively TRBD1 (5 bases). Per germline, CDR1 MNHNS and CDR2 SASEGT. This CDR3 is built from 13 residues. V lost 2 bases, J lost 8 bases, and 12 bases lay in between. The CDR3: CASSERGVEEAFF. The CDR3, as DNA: TGTGCCAGCAGTGAAAGGGGTGTTGAAGAAGCTTTCTTT.

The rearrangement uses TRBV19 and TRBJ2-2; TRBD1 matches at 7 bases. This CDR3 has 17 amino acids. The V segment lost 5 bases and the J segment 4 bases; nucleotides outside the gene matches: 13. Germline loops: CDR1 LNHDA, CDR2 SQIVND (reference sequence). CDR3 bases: TGTGCCAGTAGTTCAGCACAGGGGTCAGCGAGCACCGGGGAGCTGTTTTTT. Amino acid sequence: CASSSAQGSASTGELFF.

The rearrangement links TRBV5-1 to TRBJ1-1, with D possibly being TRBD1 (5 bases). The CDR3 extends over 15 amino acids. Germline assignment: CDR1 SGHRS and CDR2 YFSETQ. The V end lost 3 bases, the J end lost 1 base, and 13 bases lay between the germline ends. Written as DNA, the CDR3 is TGCGCCAGCAGCTCTCAGGGTGCGGAGAACACTGAAGCTTTCTTT. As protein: CASSSQGAENTEAFF. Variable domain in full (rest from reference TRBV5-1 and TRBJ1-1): KAGVTQTPRYLIKTRGQQVTLSCSPISGHRSVSWYQQTPGQGLQFLFEYFSETQRNKGNFPGRFSGRQFSNSRSEMNVSTLELGDSALYLCASSSQGAENTEAFFGQGTRLTVV.